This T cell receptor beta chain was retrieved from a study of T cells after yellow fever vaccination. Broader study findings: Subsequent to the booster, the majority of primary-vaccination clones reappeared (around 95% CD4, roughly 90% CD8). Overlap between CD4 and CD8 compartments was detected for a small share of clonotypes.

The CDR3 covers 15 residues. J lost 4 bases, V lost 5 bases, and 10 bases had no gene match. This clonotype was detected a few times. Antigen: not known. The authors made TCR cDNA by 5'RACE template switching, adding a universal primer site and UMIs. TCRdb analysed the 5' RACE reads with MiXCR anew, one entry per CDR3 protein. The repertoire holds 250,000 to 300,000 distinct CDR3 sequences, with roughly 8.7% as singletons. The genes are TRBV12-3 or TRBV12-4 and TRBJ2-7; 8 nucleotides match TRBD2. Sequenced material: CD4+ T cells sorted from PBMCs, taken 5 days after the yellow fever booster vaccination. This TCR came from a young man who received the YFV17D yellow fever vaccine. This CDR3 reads CASSLTGGPSYEQYF. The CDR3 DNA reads TGTGCCAGCAGTCTAACGGGGGGGCCATCGTACGAGCAGTACTTC.